The TCR beta chain under discussion was sequenced for a study of T cell responses to AZD1222 COVID-19 vaccine. The germline V and J ends were trimmed by 0 bases and 6 bases, with 6 bases remaining between them. This CDR3 comprises 13 residues. Germline values: CDR1 LGHDT, CDR2 YNNKEL (reference sequence). TCRdb keeps only in-frame clones here, not all; method: immunoSEQ multiplex PCR. In the table there are 150,000 to 200,000 clones, just over 90% of which are singletons. The rearrangement uses TRBV3-1 (or the pseudogene TRBV3-2) and TRBJ1-5; D remains ambiguous. The sample consisted of peripheral blood, taken on day 0 of AZD1222 vaccination. The sequence came from an adult in good health. CDR3 coding DNA: TGTGCCAGCAGCCAAGATCTTGTTCAGCCCCAGCATTTT. Protein sequence: CASSQDLVQPQHF.